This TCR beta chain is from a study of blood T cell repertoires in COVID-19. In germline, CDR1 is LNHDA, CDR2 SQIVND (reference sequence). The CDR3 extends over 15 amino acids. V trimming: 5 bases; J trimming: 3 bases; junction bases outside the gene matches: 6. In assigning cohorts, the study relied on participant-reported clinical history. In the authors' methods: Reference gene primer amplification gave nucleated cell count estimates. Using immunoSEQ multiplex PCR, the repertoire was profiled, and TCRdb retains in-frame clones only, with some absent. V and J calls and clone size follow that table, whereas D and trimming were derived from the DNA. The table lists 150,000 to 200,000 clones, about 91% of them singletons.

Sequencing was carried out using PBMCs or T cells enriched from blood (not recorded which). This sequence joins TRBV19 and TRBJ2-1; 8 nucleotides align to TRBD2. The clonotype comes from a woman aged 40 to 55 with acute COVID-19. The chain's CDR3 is CASSALAELYNEQFF. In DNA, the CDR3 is TGTGCCAGTAGTGCACTAGCGGAACTCTACAATGAGCAGTTCTTC.